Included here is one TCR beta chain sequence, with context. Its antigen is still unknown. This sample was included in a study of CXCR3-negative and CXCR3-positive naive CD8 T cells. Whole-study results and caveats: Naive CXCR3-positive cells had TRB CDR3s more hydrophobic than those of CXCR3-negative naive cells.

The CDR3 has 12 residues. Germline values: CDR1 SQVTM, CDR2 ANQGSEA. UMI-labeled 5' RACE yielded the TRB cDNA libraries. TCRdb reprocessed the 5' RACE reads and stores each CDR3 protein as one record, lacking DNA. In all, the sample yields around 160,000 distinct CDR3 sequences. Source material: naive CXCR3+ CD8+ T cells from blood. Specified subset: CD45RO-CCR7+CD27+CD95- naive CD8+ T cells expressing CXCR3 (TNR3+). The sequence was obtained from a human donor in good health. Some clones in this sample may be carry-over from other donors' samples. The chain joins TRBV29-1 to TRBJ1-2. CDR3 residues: CSVGGVGDGYTF.